One sample yielded the 20 T cell receptor beta chains listed below, sequenced in a study of shared clonotypes between healthy human individuals. This table comes from immunoSEQ multiplex PCR, and its TCRdb copy is limited to in-frame clones, with some not included. The sample holds some 2.1 million clones, 85% to 95% seen once. The sample taken for sequencing was naive CD4+ T cells sorted from blood. Subset in this sample: CD45RA+ positively selected. These receptors were obtained from a young man in good health.

The J gene is TRBJ1-4, the V gene TRBV6-1; 7 bases align to TRBD1. Per the germline V gene, CDR1 is MNHNS and CDR2 is SASEGT. The V gene end was trimmed by 8 bases and the J gene end by 5 bases; junction bases not matched to a gene: 8. CDR3 size: 14 residues. CDR3 nucleotides: TGTGCCAGCTTATCCGGGACAGTGAATGAAAAACTGTTTTTT. Translation: CASLSGTVNEKLFF.

The chain's CDR3 is CASSLDWIRHGFF. In DNA form, the CDR3 reads TGTGCCAGCAGCTTAGATTGGATTCGGCATGGGTTCTTC. The chain links TRBV7-9 to TRBJ2-1; D ambiguous. Trimming pared 1 base from V and 15 bases from J, leaving 16 bases between. The CDR3 has 13 residues. Germline assignment: CDR1 SEHNR and CDR2 FQNEAQ (reference sequence).

The genes are TRBV19 and TRBJ1-1, with no clear D. The germline CDR1 and CDR2 sequences are LNHDA and SQIVND (reference sequence). This CDR3 is 13 amino acids long. Between the trimmed V and J ends, which lost 5 bases and 0 bases, there was a span of 7 bases. CDR3: CASSAEVNTEAFF. The CDR3 DNA follows: TGTGCCAGTAGTGCCGAAGTGAACACTGAAGCTTTCTTT.

This clone was seen once. The CDR3: CASLLRRGPGANVLTF. The CDR3 nucleotides are TGTGCCAGCCTTCTTCGTCGGGGGCCTGGGGCCAACGTCCTGACTTTC. The V gene is TRBV28, the J gene TRBJ2-6; D could derive from TRBD1 or TRBD2 (6 bases each). The CDR3 contains 16 residues. V was pared by 8 bases and J by 2 bases, with 16 bases between. CDR1 is MDHEN, CDR2 SYDVKM, per germline.

Worth noting for this clone: At one boundary the junction diverges from the germline segment, which might be a read error. This chain connects TRBV13 to TRBJ1-1; D is uncertain. CDR3 length equals 14 residues. The germline CDR1 and CDR2 sequences are PRHDT and FYEKMQ (reference sequence). Here the CDR3 reads CASSFQDASPEAFF. As DNA, the CDR3 is TGTGCCAGCAGCTTTCAGGATGCCTCCCCTGAGGCTTTCTTT.

The chain uses TRBV6-1 and TRBJ2-7; the match to TRBD1 covers 10 bases. J gave up 1 base and V 7 bases, and 7 bases lay outside the gene matches. The CDR3 sequence is 15 residues long. From germline, CDR1 is MNHNS and CDR2 SASEGT. The DNA for the CDR3 is TGTGCCAGCAACCCCCGGGACAGGGGTTCCTACGAGCAGTACTTC. Translation: CASNPRDRGSYEQYF.

This rearrangement joins TRBV6-1 to TRBJ2-3; 8 nucleotides match TRBD1. The germline CDR1 and CDR2 sequences are MNHNS and SASEGT. This CDR3 comprises 14 residues. V trimming: 6 bases; J trimming: 0 bases; junction bases outside the gene matches: 2. Written as DNA, the CDR3 is TGTGCCAGCAGCAGGGGGCGAAGCACAGATACGCAGTATTTT. Translation gives CASSRGRSTDTQYF.

This clone was seen once. The rearrangement joins TRBV7-3 to TRBJ2-3; D gene ambiguous. The germline V and J ends were trimmed by 1 base and 2 bases, with 7 bases remaining between them. This CDR3 has 14 residues. In germline, CDR1 is SGHTA, CDR2 FQGTGA. The CDR3 loop reads CASSLNGNTDTQYF. CDR3 DNA: TGTGCCAGCAGCTTAAATGGAAACACAGATACGCAGTATTTT.

This rearrangement joins TRBV7-2 to TRBJ2-1; D uncertain. Germline CDR1 SGHTA, CDR2 FQGNSA. V lost 1 base and J 4 bases, leaving 11 bases between the germline ends. The CDR3 runs to 15 residues. The CDR3 spells CASSLGEALYNEQFF. The CDR3 DNA reads as TGTGCCAGCAGCTTAGGAGAAGCCCTTTACAATGAGCAGTTCTTC.

The CDR3 spells CASSREGRFNYGYTF. The CDR3 DNA reads as TGTGCCAGTAGTAGGGAAGGAAGGTTTAACTATGGCTACACCTTC. The gene calls are TRBV19 and TRBJ1-2; no clear D gene. CDR1 and CDR2 from the germline V gene are LNHDA and SQIVND (reference sequence). This CDR3 comprises 15 residues. V dropped 4 bases and J dropped 1 base, with 13 bases sitting between them.

The chain employs TRBV30 and TRBJ2-1, with 7 bases identical to TRBD2. The CDR3 has 15 amino acids. CDR1 and CDR2 from the germline V gene are GTSNPN and SVGIG (reference sequence). J was trimmed by 3 bases and V by 0 bases; bases with no gene match: 5. CDR3 nucleotides: TGTGCCTGGAGTGTAGGCGGGGGTTACTACAATGAGCAGTTCTTC. Translating it yields CAWSVGGGYYNEQFF.

The J gene is TRBJ2-7, the V gene TRBV4-2; 7 nucleotides match TRBD1. V shed 5 bases and J 4 bases; nucleotides not matched to a gene: 5. Germline CDR1 LGHNA, CDR2 YNFKEQ. CDR3 size: 13 residues. This CDR3 reads CASSLAGGYEQYF. The CDR3 DNA is TGTGCCAGCAGCTTAGCAGGGGGATACGAGCAGTACTTC.

V and J are TRBV7-2 and TRBJ2-7, with unresolved D. The germline V gene has CDR1 SGHTA and CDR2 FQGNSA. V lost 1 base and J 0 bases, leaving 10 bases between the germline ends. This CDR3 contains 15 residues. The CDR3 nucleotides are TGTGCCAGCAGCTTAGAAGCGTCAAGCTCCTACGAGCAGTACTTC. The encoded protein is CASSLEASSSYEQYF.

The genes are TRBV5-1 and TRBJ1-1, with TRBD1 matching over 9 bases. The CDR3 has 15 amino acids. With V trimmed by 4 bases and J by 0 bases, 4 bases remained unmatched. Germline V gives CDR1 SGHRS, CDR2 YFSETQ. The CDR3 reads CASSDGQGLNTEAFF. The CDR3 DNA is TGCGCCAGCAGCGACGGACAGGGGTTGAACACTGAAGCTTTCTTT.

The gene calls are TRBV6-1 and TRBJ1-2; D not certain. The CDR3 spans 10 residues. The ends were cut back, 5 bases at V and 4 bases at J, with 2 bases in the middle. Germline V gives CDR1 MNHNS, CDR2 SASEGT. Here the CDR3 DNA reads TGTGCCAGCAGTTCCTATGGCTACACCTTC. Translated, it gives CASSSYGYTF.

Note on this clone: Distinct nucleotide sequences in the sample also encode this CDR3. This chain links TRBV18 with TRBJ2-7; 8 nucleotides line up with TRBD1. The CDR3 spans 14 residues. Germline loops: CDR1 KGHSH, CDR2 LQKENI. Trimming cost V 3 bases and J 7 bases; bases outside gene matches: 8. CDR3 nucleotide sequence: TGTGCCAGCTCACCGTTGGACAGGGTGGGTGAGCAGTACTTC. Translation: CASSPLDRVGEQYF.

The chain recombines TRBV25-1 with TRBJ2-3; D may correspond to TRBD1 or TRBD2 (6 bases each). The CDR3 has 17 amino acids. Germline V gene lookup returns CDR1 MGHDK and CDR2 SYGVNS. The V end was cut by 3 bases, the J end by 1 base, with 17 bases between. For the CDR3, the DNA is TGTGCCAGCAGTGAGGGGGGCACTAGCAGCCGCACAGATACGCAGTATTTT. It yields the protein CASSEGGTSSRTDTQYF.

The CDR3 here is CASSRGLAEAALGDQYF. CDR3 nucleotides: TGTGCCAGCAGCCGGGGACTAGCGGAAGCTGCCCTCGGGGACCAGTACTTC. This chain joins TRBV5-4 and TRBJ2-5; 11 bases agree with TRBD2. The CDR3 runs 17 residues. Per germline, CDR1 SGHNT and CDR2 YYREEE (reference sequence). V trimming: 4 bases; J trimming: 10 bases; junction bases outside the gene matches: 18.

On this clone itself: One junction end disagrees with the germline gene, perhaps due to a read error. The chain recombines TRBV28 with TRBJ2-7; D gene unclear. Germline assignment: CDR1 MDHEN and CDR2 SYDVKM. CDR3 length: 11 residues. CDR3 nucleotide sequence: TGTGCCAGCAGTCACCGCTCGGAATTACACTTC. Translating gives CASSHRSELHF. Looking up the rest from reference TRBV28 and TRBJ2-7 gives the full variable domain: DVKVTQSSRYLVKRTGEKVFLECVQDMDHENMFWYRQDPGLGLRLIYFSYDVKMKEKGDIPEGYSVSREKKERFSLILESASTNQTSMYLCASSHRSELHFGPGTRLTVT.

CDR3 protein: CASGGQLLSGGGQYF. CDR3 in DNA: TGTGCCAGCGGCGGACAGTTACTTTCAGGCGGGGGCCAGTACTTC. The V gene is TRBV6-1, the J gene TRBJ2-5; D is perhaps TRBD2 (7 bases). The CDR3 has 15 residues. V lost 8 bases and J 10 bases, leaving 26 bases between the germline ends. Per the germline V gene, CDR1 is MNHNS and CDR2 is SASEGT.